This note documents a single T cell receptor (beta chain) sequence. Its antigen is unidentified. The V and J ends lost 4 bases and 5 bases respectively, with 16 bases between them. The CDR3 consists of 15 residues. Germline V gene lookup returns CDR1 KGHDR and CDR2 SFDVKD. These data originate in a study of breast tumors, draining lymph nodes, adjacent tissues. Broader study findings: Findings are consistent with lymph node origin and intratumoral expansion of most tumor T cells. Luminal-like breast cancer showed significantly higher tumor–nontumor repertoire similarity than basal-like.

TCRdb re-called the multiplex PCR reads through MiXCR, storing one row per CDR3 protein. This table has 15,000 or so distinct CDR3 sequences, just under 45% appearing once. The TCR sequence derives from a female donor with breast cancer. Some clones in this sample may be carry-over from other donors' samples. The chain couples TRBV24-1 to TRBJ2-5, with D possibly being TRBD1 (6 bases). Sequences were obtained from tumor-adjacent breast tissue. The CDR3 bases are TGTGCCACCAGTGACCCCACAGGGAATGGCGAGACCCAGTACTTC. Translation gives CATSDPTGNGETQYF.